The entry that follows covers one T cell receptor (beta chain) sequence. Trimming cost V 4 bases and J 2 bases; bases outside gene matches: 2. The germline V gene has CDR1 MRHNA and CDR2 SNTAGT. The CDR3 runs 15 residues. The entry originates in a study of blood T cell repertoires in COVID-19. Sequencing was performed with immunoSEQ multiplex PCR; in TCRdb, only in-frame clones are kept and a portion is missing. Of fewer than 60,000 clones in the sample, roughly 83% were seen once. The rearrangement joins TRBV6-4 to TRBJ2-3, with 11 bases that match TRBD2. The sample consisted of peripheral blood. The clonotype originates from a woman aged 80 or older with acute or convalescent COVID-19. The CDR3 spells CASSGLAGPTDTQYF. The CDR3 DNA reads TGTGCCAGCAGTGGACTAGCGGGACCCACAGATACGCAGTATTTT.